Here is one T cell receptor (beta chain) with its context. With only one base between it and a far larger clone, this is likely a read error. Assay used: immunoSEQ multiplex PCR; TCRdb lists only in-frame clones, some missing. The data contain 99,000 or so clones, about 80% of them seen just once; the ten biggest clones take up approximately 13%. With 4 bases removed from V and 0 bases from J, the gap between germline ends came to 4 bases. The CDR3 totals 13 residues. Germline CDR1 reads SGHTA; CDR2 reads FQGNSA. This sample is part of a study of control samples from healthy donors and cancer patients.

The rearrangement uses TRBV7-2 and TRBJ2-1; D remains ambiguous. The TCR sequence derives from a woman between 50 and 59 years old in good health. Sequenced sample: blood. CDR3 in DNA: TGTGCCAGCAGCTCCAGCTCCTACAATGAGCAGTTCTTC. This gives the protein CASSSSSYNEQFF.